The present TCR beta chain was sequenced within a study of shared clonotypes between healthy human individuals. The study's findings and limits: Naive subsets tended to show greater estimated richness than memory subsets.

For this clone: What it recognizes is unknown.

Germline CDR1 reads SGHVS; CDR2 reads FQNEAQ. CDR3 size: 16 residues. V was cut by 0 bases and J by 13 bases, with 24 bases left in between. Repertoires were generated with immunoSEQ multiplex PCR, while TCRdb's copy carries only in-frame clones and drops some. The profile covers hundreds of thousands of clones, with 90% to 96% appearing a single time and 0.06% taken by the ten largest. Sequenced: naive CD4+ T cells sorted from blood. Sample subset: CD45RA+ positively selected. This chain joins TRBV7-8 and TRBJ1-1; D is perhaps TRBD1 (5 bases). This TCR was recovered from a young woman in good health. CDR3 loop: CASSLAGQGISNPDFF. DNA for the CDR3: TGTGCCAGCAGCTTAGCGGGGCAGGGCATATCTAATCCAGATTTCTTT.